This TCR beta chain was recorded in a study of blood T cell repertoires in COVID-19. About the research overall: The United States, Italy and Spain provided the acute and convalescent COVID-19 samples. The cDNA or gDNA used as material had been derived from T cells, B-cell-depleted T cells, or PBMCs.

Germline V gene lookup returns CDR1 SGHAT and CDR2 FQNNGV. The length of the CDR3 is 13 residues. The V end was cut by 7 bases, the J end by 3 bases, with 12 bases between. The data were produced by immunoSEQ multiplex PCR, yet TCRdb's version contains in-frame clones alone and is incomplete. This sample carries around 200,000 clones, about 86% of them seen once, and the ten largest clones take 2.9%. Sequences were obtained from peripheral blood. V is TRBV11-2 and J is TRBJ1-1; D gene uncertain. The clonotype was recovered from a man in his fifties with active or convalescent COVID-19. The CDR3 sequence: CASTTSRDTEAFF. The CDR3 coding sequence is TGTGCCAGCACCACTTCACGGGACACTGAAGCTTTCTTT. Full variable domain (rest looked up from reference TRBV11-2 and TRBJ1-1): EAGVAQSPRYKIIEKRQSVAFWCNPISGHATLYWYQQILGQGPKLLIQFQNNGVVDDSQLPKDRFSAERLKGVDSTLKIQPAKLEDSAVYLCASTTSRDTEAFFGQGTRLTVV.